Each of the 11 T cell receptor beta chains below was sequenced from the same sample in a study of neoadjuvant nivolumab and ipilimumab in lung cancer. Sequencing used immunoSEQ multiplex PCR; TCRdb keeps in-frame clones, though not all of them. The table records approximately 23,000 clones, 82% of them present only once. The specimen was peripheral blood, collected before neoadjuvant nivolumab, alone or with ipilimumab. The source is an adult with non-small cell lung cancer.

The V gene is TRBV18, the J gene TRBJ2-7; 9 bases align to TRBD1. Germline CDR1 is KGHSH and CDR2 is LQKENI. The CDR3 is 14 residues long. The ends lost 5 bases at V and 0 bases at J; junction bases unmatched: 2. The CDR3 nucleotides read TGTGCCAGCTCAGGACAGGGGCCCTCCTACGAGCAGTACTTC. It translates to CASSGQGPSYEQYF.

CDR3 region: CAWSSNWNEQFF. Here the CDR3 DNA reads TGTGCCTGGAGTTCTAATTGGAATGAGCAGTTCTTC. This chain links TRBV30 with TRBJ2-1, with D unresolved. This CDR3 has 12 residues. Trimming removed 2 bases at V and 7 bases at J, with 9 bases between. Germline-derived CDR1 and CDR2 are GTSNPN and SVGIG (reference sequence).

This rearrangement joins TRBV4-3 to TRBJ2-1, with 9 bases identical to TRBD2. CDR1 and CDR2 (germline): LGHNA, YSLEER. This CDR3 is built from 14 residues. J gave up 9 bases and V 4 bases, and 7 bases lay outside the gene matches. The CDR3 spells CASSRPGLAGEQFF. CDR3 in DNA: TGCGCCAGCAGCCGTCCGGGACTAGCTGGTGAGCAGTTCTTC.

The chain has TRBV18 and TRBJ2-5; D call uncertain. CDR1 is KGHSH, CDR2 LQKENI, per germline. V gave up 6 bases and J gave up 2 bases, with 4 bases separating them. The CDR3 runs 11 residues. The CDR3 protein is CASSGQETQYF. The CDR3 bases are TGTGCCAGCTCGGGGCAAGAGACCCAGTACTTC.

The chain combines TRBV11-3 with TRBJ2-5, with D hard to call. Trimming stripped 4 bases from V and 3 bases from J, with 6 bases between. The CDR3 loop spans 12 amino acids. Germline V gives CDR1 SGHNT, CDR2 YENEEA. The CDR3 protein is CASSSKEETQYF. The CDR3 nucleotides are TGTGCCAGCAGCTCCAAAGAAGAGACCCAGTACTTC.

The chain employs TRBV15 and TRBJ2-1, with D maybe TRBD2 (6 bases). Germline V gene lookup returns CDR1 LNHNV and CDR2 YYDKDF (reference sequence). Trimming stripped 1 base from V and 4 bases from J, with 11 bases between. The CDR3 sequence is 15 residues long. CDR3 sequence reads: CATSRGSSAYNEQFF. For the CDR3, the DNA is TGTGCCACCAGCAGAGGATCTAGCGCTTACAATGAGCAGTTCTTC.

This chain connects TRBV14 to TRBJ2-7, with 8 nucleotides matching TRBD1. Germline CDR1 is SGHDN and CDR2 is FVKESK. The length of the CDR3 is 15 residues. J was trimmed by 1 base and V by 5 bases; bases with no gene match: 7. The CDR3 DNA follows: TGTGCCAGCAGCAGGCAGGGGGCTTGGTCCTACGAGCAGTACTTC. It encodes CASSRQGAWSYEQYF.

V is TRBV4-3 and J is TRBJ1-1; a possible D gene is TRBD1 (6 bases). The CDR3 loop spans 16 amino acids. CDR1 is LGHNA and CDR2 is YSLEER in the germline V gene. Trimming removed 1 base at V and 5 bases at J, with 17 bases between. The CDR3: CASSQAPGQGITEAFF. The CDR3 bases are TGCGCCAGCAGCCAAGCACCTGGGCAGGGGATTACTGAAGCTTTCTTT.

This clone was found once. This chain uses TRBV2 with TRBJ1-1; the D is unclear. The CDR3 loop spans 13 amino acids. Trimming pared 4 bases from V and 5 bases from J, leaving 11 bases between. Germline CDR1 SNHLY, CDR2 FYNNEI. The chain's CDR3 is CASSGSRETEAFF. In nucleotides, the CDR3 is TGTGCCAGCAGTGGCAGTCGGGAAACTGAAGCTTTCTTT.

This CDR3 reads CASSATRTSYGYTF. CDR3 DNA: TGTGCCAGCAGTGCCACTCGAACAAGCTATGGCTACACCTTC. The chain employs TRBV6-4 and TRBJ1-2; D gene unclear. The ends were cut back, 4 bases at V and 4 bases at J, with 13 bases in the middle. The CDR3 spans 14 residues. CDR1 and CDR2 (germline): MRHNA, SNTAGT.

The chain combines TRBV4-1 with TRBJ1-1; no clear D. The germline gives CDR1 MGHRA, CDR2 YSYEKL. V gave up 1 base and J gave up 3 bases, with 3 bases separating them. The CDR3 sequence is 12 residues long. The CDR3 loop is CASSQVYTEAFF. CDR3 nucleotides: TGCGCCAGCAGCCAAGTTTACACTGAAGCTTTCTTT.